This T cell receptor (beta chain) was sequenced during a study of human CD8 memory T cell subsets (dated by TCRdb to the early 2020s). Background on the whole study: The clonal relationships among stem-like (TSTEM), progenitor exhausted-like (TPEX) and effector memory CD8+ T cell subsets were assessed by comparing the TCRbeta repertoires of these subsets. TCRbeta repertoires were obtained from six donors, each contributing TSTEM, TPEX and effector memory subsets.

Density gradient separation was used to isolate peripheral blood mononuclear cells from buffy coats of healthy donors. The study enriched total CD8+ T cells through negative magnetic separation using EasySep or MojoSort CD8+ T cell isolation kits. For each subset, total RNA was extracted using an RNeasy Mini Kit from duplicate vials of 150,000 sorted CD8+ T cells. The PBMCs were used fresh or after being cryopreserved in fetal bovine serum with about 9.1% DMSO. Fluorescence-activated cell sorting on a FACSAria III was used to sort the CD8+ T cell subsets to purity. No count is given, but going by its frequency this clonotype is medium-sized (0.01 to 0.1%). No cognate antigen has been identified for it. A Human TCR Profiling Kit was used to prepare UMI-labeled 5' RACE TCRbeta libraries. Every TCRbeta library was prepared in parallel, with the same number of PCR cycles used for all of the libraries. Per the original workflow: Between roughly 2,800 and 20,000 functional CDR3beta clonotypes were contained in each TCRbeta library. MIGEC 1.2.9 was used for UMI extraction and consensus assembly, with at least three reads per UMI being required. MiXCR 3.0.3 was used to extract the in-frame CDR3beta repertoires. After each sample was downsampled to 42,000 randomly selected UMIs, diversity metrics were computed in VDJtools 1.2.1. For the top 3,000 clones of each sample pair, the repertoire overlap metrics D, R and F2 were calculated in VDJtools. One entry per CDR3 protein sequence results from the TCRdb reprocessing of the reads, with DNA left out. V and J calls and clone size were set by TCRdb, not the authors. For this sample, the table gives about 6,700 distinct CDR3 sequences. Around 22% of the sample lies in the top ten.

Broad study findings and their caveats: Based on Chao1 estimates, TSTEM subsets appeared to have greater repertoire diversity than TPEX subsets, which could potentially reflect a broader range of specificities. Normalized Shannon-Wiener diversity was similarly high in the TSTEM and TPEX subsets, while the effector memory subsets were comparatively less diverse. Both stem-like subsets shared clonotypes with effector memory cells, but TSTEM and TPEX repertoires overlapped minimally, suggesting distinct antigen spectra. Only TCRbeta chains were sequenced, and the repertoire comparisons were based on roughly six donors and tested using paired t-tests with Bonferroni correction.

Its CDR3 holds 13 amino acids, cysteine through phenylalanine. No DNA sequence is on record. From the germline V gene, CDR1 is SQVTM and CDR2 is ANQGSEA. The receptor comes from a human donor in good health. Sequencing used CD8+ T cells from PBMCs. The chain joins TRBV29-1 to TRBJ2-7; lacking DNA, the TRBD2 call made by TCRdb goes unchecked. CDR3 region: CSVSSGGPYEQYF.